This is a list of T cell receptor beta chains from one sample in a study of blood T cell repertoires in COVID-19. Method: immunoSEQ multiplex PCR; TCRdb's copy keeps in-frame clones and lacks some. Of 210,000 or so clones listed, 85% to 90% were seen once; the top ten hold roughly 2.5%. The sequenced material came from peripheral blood. Source of these receptors: a man aged 30 to 39 with COVID-19, enrolled during active disease. CDR3s include the opening cysteine and the closing phenylalanine or tryptophan.

len,v_gene,CDR3aa
14,TRBV10-3,CAISDRDRDTEAFF
13,TRBV2,CASIRQGREKLFF
15,TRBV2,CASSEATGGYQPQHF
16,TRBV27,CASSGKPSRSGYGYTF
16,TRBV7-6,CASSSRAGTGGTEAFF
14,TRBV7-9,CASSSGTAGNTIYF
15,TRBV6-5,CASSYSLVQGYEQYF
15,TRBV5-4,CASSLKLAATDTQYF
17,TRBV3-1/TRBV3-2,CASSPRSGTGEAIPLHF
15,TRBV21-1,CASSKGGGPSYEQYF
15,TRBV19,CASSIAGSTYNEQFF
13,TRBV29-1,CSGSGQGAYEQYF
15,TRBV4-2,CASSQAYGPGEKLFF